This is a list of T cell receptor beta chains from one sample in a study of blood T cell repertoires in COVID-19. The table came from immunoSEQ multiplex PCR; TCRdb's copy has only in-frame clones and leaves some out. The table has some 120,000 clones, about 80% seen once; the top ten hold approximately 7%. The sample comprised peripheral blood. These receptors were obtained from a man in his 70s with active or convalescent COVID-19. The conserved cysteine and the conserved F or W are not part of the CDR3 here. Size tells how often a clone was seen (once, few, many) or the class of an expanded clone, and some rows leave it out.

once	TRBV19	TRBJ1-6	ASSIRQDFSYNSPLH
.	TRBV6-1	TRBJ1-1	ASRPGQGNTEAF
few	TRBV19	TRBJ2-1	ASSFLANEQF
.	TRBV6-6	TRBJ1-1	ASRGQGGVTEAF
few	TRBV18	TRBJ2-4	ASSPPGTGDIQY
.	TRBV6-5	TRBJ2-1	ASSYSGSSYNEQF
.	TRBV11-3	TRBJ1-1	ASEPGTGGARTEAF
.	TRBV11-2	TRBJ2-3	ASSFGRAVTDTQY
.	TRBV2	TRBJ1-5	ASSAYQGAGNQPQH
few	TRBV6-5	TRBJ1-2	ASSRDGSNYGYT
.	TRBV11-3	TRBJ2-3	ASSSSGGAVTDTQY
.	TRBV6-2/TRBV6-3	TRBJ2-5	ASSFLVSGGHQETQY
.	TRBV18	TRBJ2-1	ASSRTGGAENEQF
once	TRBV28	TRBJ1-3	ASGAISHSGNTIY
.	TRBV30	TRBJ2-7	AGTRWDEQY
.	TRBV6-2/TRBV6-3	TRBJ1-2	ASSYTPDLDGYT
once	TRBV7-2	TRBJ2-1	ASRGQGYNEQF
.	TRBV19	TRBJ2-1	ASSMGLEAYNEQF
.	TRBV24-1	TRBJ1-2	ATSVPGTGVVGYT
once	TRBV18	TRBJ1-6	ASSPGTENSPLH
.	TRBV28	TRBJ1-5	ASSSSTGNCP
once	TRBV11-3	TRBJ1-3	ASSLGGIGSGNTIY
.	TRBV3-1/TRBV3-2	TRBJ1-1	ASSQGARRAF
.	TRBV5-1	TRBJ1-1	ASSLAGTGTEAF
.	TRBV13	TRBJ2-1	ASSLEGAYNEQF
once	TRBV6-5	TRBJ1-2	ASSQQGYGYT
.	TRBV19	TRBJ1-1	ASTLEEQGGTEAF
.	TRBV7-9	TRBJ2-1	ASIKGGGSDNEQF
.	TRBV15	TRBJ2-2	ATSKDRLTVPGELF
.	TRBV28	TRBJ1-1	ASSKGQGLEAF
once	TRBV29-1	TRBJ1-5	SVETGSNQPQH
few	TRBV4-3	TRBJ1-2	ASSQDRASSAGYT
.	TRBV6-1	TRBJ1-5	ASSVFQVFGNQPQH